A single sample gave rise to the 26 T cell receptor beta chains below, sequenced in a study of cytomegalovirus exposure and HLA in healthy donors. The PCR contained 60 Vbeta and 13 Jbeta primers. Clones were read by immunoSEQ multiplex PCR, and TCRdb kept only the in-frame ones, dropping some. The sample carries around 130,000 clones, approximately 80% recorded once. The sample consisted of PBMCs. The receptors come from a man aged 35-49 years in good health and CMV-seronegative.

This chain links TRBV7-9 with TRBJ2-2; possibly TRBD2 for D (5 bases). The length of the CDR3 is 15 residues. V lost 4 bases and J 6 bases, leaving 15 bases between the germline ends. Per germline, CDR1 SEHNR and CDR2 FQNEAQ (reference sequence). The CDR3 bases are TGTGCCAGCAGCTCAGGACTGGCAGGCTCCGGGGAGCTGTTTTTT. This encodes CASSSGLAGSGELFF.

The sample holds a few counts of this clone. The chain links TRBV15 to TRBJ2-7; no firm D call. The ends were cut back, 1 base at V and 6 bases at J, with 10 bases in the middle. The CDR3 is made up of 13 amino acids. Per germline, CDR1 LNHNV and CDR2 YYDKDF (reference sequence). CDR3 amino acids: CATSRGIQREQYF. Written as DNA, the CDR3 is TGTGCCACCAGCAGAGGAATCCAGCGCGAGCAGTACTTC. The full variable domain, in which reference TRBV15 and TRBJ2-7 provide the parts outside the CDR3, is DAMVIQNPRYQVTQFGKPVTLSCSQTLNHNVMYWYQQKSSQAPKLLFHYYDKDFNNEADTPDNFQSRRPNTSFCFLDIRSPGLGDTAMYLCATSRGIQREQYFGPGTRLTVT.

The chain uses TRBV30 and TRBJ2-1, with D perhaps matching TRBD2 (6 bases). V gave up 3 bases and J gave up 0 bases, with 9 bases separating them. The CDR3 consists of 14 residues. The V gene's germline CDR1 is GTSNPN and CDR2 SVGIG (reference sequence). CDR3 protein: CAWRGDSSYNEQFF. CDR3 bases: TGTGCCTGGAGGGGGGACTCCTCCTACAATGAGCAGTTCTTC.

A few counts support this clone. The rearrangement joins TRBV15 to TRBJ1-2, with a possible D match to TRBD1 (5 bases). Germline V gene lookup returns CDR1 LNHNV and CDR2 YYDKDF (reference sequence). V was clipped by 0 bases and J by 12 bases, with 17 bases between them. CDR3 length: 14 amino acids. The CDR3 reads CATSRDRGGLVDTF. CDR3 bases: TGTGCCACCAGCAGAGATCGTGGGGGACTGGTTGACACCTTC.

This clone was seen a handful of times. The V and J genes are TRBV5-4 and TRBJ2-7, with 13 nucleotides matching TRBD2. CDR1 and CDR2 (germline): SGHNT, YYREEE (reference sequence). With V trimmed by 4 bases and J by 5 bases, 3 bases remained unmatched. This CDR3 contains 14 residues. CDR3: CASSGGLAGDEQYF. CDR3 nucleotides: TGTGCCAGCAGCGGTGGACTAGCGGGAGACGAGCAGTACTTC. The full variable domain, its missing parts supplied by reference TRBV5-4 and TRBJ2-7, is ETGVTQSPTHLIKTRGQQVTLRCSSQSGHNTVSWYQQALGQGPQFIFQYYREEENGRGNFPPRFSGLQFPNYSSELNVNALELDDSALYLCASSGGLAGDEQYFGPGTRLTVT.

The gene calls are TRBV4-2 and TRBJ2-1; 8 nucleotides align to TRBD2. Germline CDR1 reads LGHNA; CDR2 reads YNFKEQ. This CDR3 is 16 amino acids long. V was pared by 2 bases and J by 8 bases, with 11 bases of the junction left unmatched. CDR3 residues: CASSQRRGGGGYEQFF. CDR3 bases: TGTGCCAGCAGCCAACGACGGGGGGGCGGGGGCTATGAGCAGTTCTTC.

CDR3 residues: CASSPPGSSYNSPLHF. CDR3 DNA: TGTGCCAGCTCACCTCCGGGGAGCTCCTATAATTCACCCCTCCACTTT. The J gene is TRBJ1-6, the V gene TRBV18; D gene ambiguous. The germline V and J ends were trimmed by 3 bases and 0 bases, with 9 bases remaining between them. Germline CDR1 and CDR2: KGHSH and LQKENI. The CDR3 runs 16 residues.

V gene TRBV11-2 combines with J gene TRBJ1-3; a possible D gene is TRBD1 (5 bases). V was pared by 2 bases and J by 0 bases, with 11 bases between. This CDR3 has 16 residues. Germline V lookup: CDR1 SGHAT, CDR2 FQNNGV. The CDR3 protein is CASSLMRGLSGNTIYF. CDR3 DNA sequence: TGTGCCAGCAGCTTAATGCGGGGCCTCTCTGGAAACACCATATATTTT.

This clone has only one observation. The J gene is TRBJ1-2, the V gene TRBV29-1; possible D gene TRBD1, 6 bases. Germline CDR1 SQVTM, CDR2 ANQGSEA. V was trimmed by 3 bases and J by 6 bases, leaving 17 bases between them. CDR3 size: 14 residues. CDR3 sequence reads: CSVEPPLGADGYTF. CDR3 DNA: TGCAGCGTTGAGCCCCCTCTGGGGGCGGATGGCTACACCTTC. The variable domain in full, completed from reference TRBV29-1 and TRBJ1-2, reads SAVISQKPSRDICQRGTSLTIQCQVDSQVTMMFWYRQQPGQSLTLIATANQGSEATYESGFVIDKFPISRPNLTFSTLTVSNMSPEDSSIYLCSVEPPLGADGYTFGSGTRLTVV.

The sample holds one count of this clone. J is TRBJ2-3 and V is TRBV18, with 11 bases that match TRBD2. Losses at the gene ends were 3 bases for V and 0 bases for J; bases not matched to a gene: 8. The CDR3 is 18 residues long. Per the germline V gene, CDR1 is KGHSH and CDR2 is LQKENI. CDR3 amino acids: CASSPETSGMTSTDTQYF. DNA for the CDR3: TGTGCCAGCTCACCTGAGACTAGCGGGATGACTAGCACAGATACGCAGTATTTT.

This chain uses TRBV19 with TRBJ2-2; TRBD1 might be the D (5 bases). The V gene's germline CDR1 is LNHDA and CDR2 SQIVND (reference sequence). Trimming took 4 bases from V and 3 from J, leaving 12 bases between them. The CDR3 sequence is 15 residues long. This chain's CDR3 is CASSTRQRYTGELFF. The CDR3 DNA sequence: TGTGCCAGTAGTACCAGACAGAGATACACCGGGGAGCTGTTTTTT. Filled out from reference TRBV19 and TRBJ2-2, the complete variable domain reads DGGITQSPKYLFRKEGQNVTLSCEQNLNHDAMYWYRQDPGQGLRLIYYSQIVNDFQKGDIAEGYSVSREKKESFPLTVTSAQKNPTAFYLCASSTRQRYTGELFFGEGSRLTVL.

The chain links TRBV5-4 to TRBJ2-2; 7 bases agree with TRBD2. The trim removed 5 bases at V and 3 bases at J, leaving 7 bases unmatched. Germline V gene sequence: CDR1 SGHNT, CDR2 YYREEE (reference sequence). The CDR3 contains 15 residues. The chain's CDR3 is CASSQGGADTGELFF. The CDR3 nucleotides read TGTGCCAGCAGTCAGGGAGGGGCGGACACCGGGGAGCTGTTTTTT.

This clone was counted only a few times. The gene calls are TRBV7-2 and TRBJ2-7; 7 nucleotides match TRBD2. The V gene's germline CDR1 is SGHTA and CDR2 FQGNSA. This CDR3 comprises 14 residues. The V gene end was trimmed by 4 bases and the J gene end by 1 base; junction bases not matched to a gene: 4. In nucleotides, the CDR3 is TGTGCCAGCAGCTCCGCGGGGGTGTCCTACGAGCAGTACTTC. Translation gives CASSSAGVSYEQYF.

The chain links TRBV7-9 to TRBJ1-1; D is unclear. Germline V lookup: CDR1 SEHNR, CDR2 FQNEAQ (reference sequence). The CDR3 has 13 amino acids. V lost 4 bases and J 7 bases, leaving 13 bases between the germline ends. The CDR3, as DNA: TGTGCCAGCAGCTCCGACAAGGTAATTGAAGCTTTCTTT. Translating gives CASSSDKVIEAFF. Drawing the rest from reference TRBV7-9 and TRBJ1-1, the complete variable domain is DTGVSQNPRHKITKRGQNVTFRCDPISEHNRLYWYRQTLGQGPEFLTYFQNEAQLEKSRLLSDRFSAERPKGSFSTLEIQRTEQGDSAMYLCASSSDKVIEAFFGQGTRLTVV.

The CDR3 DNA is TGTGCCAGCAGCATTAAAGAGACAGCATACGAGCAGTACTTC. Translating it yields CASSIKETAYEQYF. The chain carries TRBV13 and TRBJ2-7, with D tentatively TRBD1 (5 bases). The CDR3 is made up of 14 amino acids. V was clipped by 5 bases and J by 4 bases, with 15 bases between them. Germline-derived CDR1 and CDR2 are PRHDT and FYEKMQ (reference sequence).

The chain employs TRBV19 and TRBJ2-1; 9 nucleotides line up with TRBD2. The CDR3 extends over 14 amino acids. The germline gives CDR1 LNHDA, CDR2 SQIVND (reference sequence). V lost 7 bases to trimming and J lost 4 bases; unmatched junction nucleotides: 5. The CDR3 is CASTLSGSYNEQFF. The CDR3 coding sequence is TGTGCCAGTACACTTAGCGGGAGTTACAATGAGCAGTTCTTC.

The chain combines TRBV9 with TRBJ1-2, with 7 bases identical to TRBD1. The V gene end was trimmed by 3 bases and the J gene end by 4 bases; junction bases not matched to a gene: 12. The CDR3 is 16 amino acids. CDR1 is SGDLS, CDR2 YYNGEE, per germline. The CDR3 DNA follows: TGTGCCAGCAGCGAATCTACGACAGGGTTGGGCTATGGCTACACCTTC. Translated: CASSESTTGLGYGYTF.

The chain links TRBV2 to TRBJ2-5; 15 bases line up with TRBD2. Looked up from germline, CDR1 is SNHLY and CDR2 is FYNNEI. V was pared by 3 bases and J by 5 bases, with 16 bases of the junction left unmatched. The CDR3 spans 20 residues. CDR3 residues: CASSDLFPGLAGGGRETQYF. For the CDR3, the DNA is TGTGCCAGCAGTGATTTGTTTCCGGGACTAGCGGGGGGCGGCAGGGAGACCCAGTACTTC. The full variable domain, with the rest looked up from reference TRBV2 and TRBJ2-5, is EPEVTQTPSHQVTQMGQEVILRCVPISNHLYFYWYRQILGQKVEFLVSFYNNEISEKSEIFDDQFSVERPDGSNFTLKIRSTKLEDSAMYFCASSDLFPGLAGGGRETQYFGPGTRLLVL.

The chain links TRBV18 to TRBJ2-7; 13 bases are shared with TRBD2. V lost 6 bases and J lost 2; bases outside the gene matches: 4. The V gene's germline CDR1 is KGHSH and CDR2 LQKENI. The CDR3 runs 15 residues. CDR3 region: CASSPTSGRTYEQYF. The CDR3 bases are TGTGCCAGCTCCCCGACTAGCGGGAGGACCTACGAGCAGTACTTC.

The chain links TRBV19 to TRBJ1-4; no firm D call. This CDR3 comprises 14 residues. Trimming removed 3 bases at V and 3 bases at J, with 8 bases between. Looked up from germline, CDR1 is LNHDA and CDR2 is SQIVND (reference sequence). CDR3 sequence: CASSIRTPNEKLFF. DNA of the CDR3: TGTGCCAGTAGTATTCGGACTCCTAATGAAAAACTGTTTTTT.

The rearrangement links TRBV7-6 to TRBJ1-2; 10 nucleotides line up with TRBD1. The CDR3 has 16 amino acids. The germline gives CDR1 SGHVS, CDR2 FNYEAQ. With V trimmed by 7 bases and J by 0 bases, 8 bases remained unmatched. CDR3 DNA sequence: TGTGCCAGCAAACCGGGACAGGGGCCTTCTAACTATGGCTACACCTTC. This gives the protein CASKPGQGPSNYGYTF.

The V gene is TRBV5-4, the J gene TRBJ2-5; 10 nucleotides agree with TRBD1. Per the germline V gene, CDR1 is SGHNT and CDR2 is YYREEE (reference sequence). There are 14 residues in the CDR3. V dropped 4 bases and J dropped 5; count of bases not matched to a gene: 5. In nucleotides, the CDR3 is TGTGCCAGCAGCCGACAGGGGGCTGGGGAGACCCAGTACTTC. Protein product: CASSRQGAGETQYF.

This chain links TRBV19 with TRBJ2-6, with D tentatively TRBD1 (5 bases). From germline, CDR1 is LNHDA and CDR2 SQIVND (reference sequence). Trimming shortened V by 5 bases and J by 4 bases, and 12 bases separated the two germline ends. The CDR3 has 15 amino acids. The CDR3 DNA follows: TGTGCCAGTAGTGCAGGGATGGTCGGGGCCAACGTCCTGACTTTC. The encoded protein is CASSAGMVGANVLTF.

The chain employs TRBV4-3 and TRBJ2-2, with TRBD2 identical over 7 bases. Germline values: CDR1 LGHNA, CDR2 YSLEER. J lost 5 bases, V lost 0 bases, and 9 bases had no gene match. The CDR3 is made up of 17 amino acids. CDR3 sequence: CASSQETGGRHTGELFF. The CDR3 DNA reads as TGCGCCAGCAGCCAAGAAACGGGAGGACGACATACCGGGGAGCTGTTTTTT.

This clone has a single count. The gene calls are TRBV10-2 and TRBJ2-5; D may be TRBD2 (5 bases). Germline V CDR1 and CDR2: WSHSY, SAAADI. V dropped 6 bases and J dropped 0 bases, with 11 bases sitting between them. This CDR3 is 14 amino acids long. CDR3 nucleotides: TGCGCCAGCAGCCCGGCGGGCGACCAAGAGACCCAGTACTTC. It codes for CASSPAGDQETQYF.

The chain joins TRBV15 to TRBJ1-1, with 7 nucleotides matching TRBD1. The trim removed 6 bases at V and 0 bases at J, leaving 10 bases unmatched. The CDR3 is made up of 16 amino acids. Germline V gene data show CDR1 as LNHNV and CDR2 as YYDKDF (reference sequence). CDR3: CATRDRDSPMNTEAFF. DNA of the CDR3: TGTGCCACCAGGGACCGGGACAGCCCTATGAACACTGAAGCTTTCTTT.